This TCR beta chain was captured by sequencing in a study of blood T cell repertoires in COVID-19. As for the study in general: Sample material is recorded as cDNA or gDNA derived from T cells, B-cell-depleted T cells, or PBMCs.

In this sample, this clone turned up once. The J segment lost 1 base and the V segment lost 1 base, leaving 6 bases of the junction unmatched. The CDR3 consists of 16 residues. Germline loops: CDR1 KGHSH, CDR2 LQKENI. Sequencing used immunoSEQ multiplex PCR; TCRdb keeps in-frame clones, though not all of them. Of 300,000 to 400,000 clones in the sample, roughly nine tenths were seen once. The V and J genes are TRBV18 and TRBJ1-1; 7 bases fit TRBD1. Material: PBMCs or T cells enriched from blood (not recorded which). The TCR sequence derives from a man between 18 and 35 years old who had recovered from COVID-19. The CDR3 coding sequence is TGTGCCAGCTCACCACAGGAGGGACAGAAGAACACTGAAGCTTTCTTT. Amino acid sequence: CASSPQEGQKNTEAFF. Full variable domain (remainder filled in from reference TRBV18 and TRBJ1-1): NAGVMQNPRHLVRRRGQEARLRCSPMKGHSHVYWYRQLPEEGLKFMVYLQKENIIDESGMPKERFSAEFPKEGPSILRIQQVVRGDSAAYFCASSPQEGQKNTEAFFGQGTRLTVV.